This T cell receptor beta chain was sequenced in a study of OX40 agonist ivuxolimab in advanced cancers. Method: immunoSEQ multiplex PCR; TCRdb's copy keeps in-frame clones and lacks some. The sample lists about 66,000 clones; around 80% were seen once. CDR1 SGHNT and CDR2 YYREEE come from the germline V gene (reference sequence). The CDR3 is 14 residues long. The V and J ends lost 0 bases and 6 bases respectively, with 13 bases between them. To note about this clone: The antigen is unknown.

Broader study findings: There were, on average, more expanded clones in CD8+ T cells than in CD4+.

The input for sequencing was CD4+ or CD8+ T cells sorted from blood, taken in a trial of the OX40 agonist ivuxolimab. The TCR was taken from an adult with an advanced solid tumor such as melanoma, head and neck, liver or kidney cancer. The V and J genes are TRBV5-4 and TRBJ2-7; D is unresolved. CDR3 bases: TGTGCCAGCAGCTTGGCCAGCCCGCTAAGCGAGCAGTACTTC. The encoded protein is CASSLASPLSEQYF.